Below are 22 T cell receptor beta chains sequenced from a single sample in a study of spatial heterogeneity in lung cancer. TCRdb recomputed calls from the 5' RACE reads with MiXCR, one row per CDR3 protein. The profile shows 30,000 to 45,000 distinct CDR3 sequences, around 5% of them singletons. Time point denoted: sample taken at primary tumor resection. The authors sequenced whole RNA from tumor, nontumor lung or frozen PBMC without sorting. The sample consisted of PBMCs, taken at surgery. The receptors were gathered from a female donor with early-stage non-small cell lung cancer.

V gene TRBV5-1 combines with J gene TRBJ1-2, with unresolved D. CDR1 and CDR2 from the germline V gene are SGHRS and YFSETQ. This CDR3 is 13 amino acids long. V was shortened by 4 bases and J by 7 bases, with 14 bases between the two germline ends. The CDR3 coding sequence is TGCGCCAGCAGCCCGTCTGGGTATCCTGGCTACACCTTC. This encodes CASSPSGYPGYTF.

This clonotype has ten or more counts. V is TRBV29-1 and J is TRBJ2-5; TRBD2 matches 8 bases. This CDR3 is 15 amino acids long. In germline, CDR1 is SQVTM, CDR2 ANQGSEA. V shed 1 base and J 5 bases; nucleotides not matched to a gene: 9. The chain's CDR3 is CSVEGVSGAGETQYF. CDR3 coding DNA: TGCAGCGTTGAAGGTGTTAGCGGGGCGGGTGAGACCCAGTACTTC.

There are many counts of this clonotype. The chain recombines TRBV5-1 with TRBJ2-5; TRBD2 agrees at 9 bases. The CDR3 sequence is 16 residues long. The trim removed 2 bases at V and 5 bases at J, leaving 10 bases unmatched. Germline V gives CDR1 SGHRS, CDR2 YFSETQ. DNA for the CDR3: TGCGCCAGCAGCTTTGAAGGCGGGGGGGCCTTGGAGACCCAGTACTTC. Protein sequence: CASSFEGGGALETQYF.

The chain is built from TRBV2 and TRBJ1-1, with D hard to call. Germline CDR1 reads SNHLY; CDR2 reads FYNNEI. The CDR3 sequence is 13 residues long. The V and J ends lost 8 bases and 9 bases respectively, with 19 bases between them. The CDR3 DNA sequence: TGTGCCAGCGCCCTGTCGGGAATTGGCCAAGCTTTCTTT. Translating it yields CASALSGIGQAFF.

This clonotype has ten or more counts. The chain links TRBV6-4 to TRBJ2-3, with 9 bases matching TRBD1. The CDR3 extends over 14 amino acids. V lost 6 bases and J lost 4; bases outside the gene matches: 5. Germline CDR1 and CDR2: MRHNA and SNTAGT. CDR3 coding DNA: TGTGCCAGCAGACCGGGACAGGGTTCAGATACGCAGTATTTT. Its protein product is CASRPGQGSDTQYF.

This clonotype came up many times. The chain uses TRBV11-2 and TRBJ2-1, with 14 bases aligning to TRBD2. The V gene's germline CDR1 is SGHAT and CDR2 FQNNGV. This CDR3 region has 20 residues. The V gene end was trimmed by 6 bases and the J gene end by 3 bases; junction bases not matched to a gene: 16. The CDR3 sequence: CASRARAGTSGGPFYNEQFF. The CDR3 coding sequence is TGTGCCAGCAGAGCCAGGGCTGGGACTAGCGGGGGACCATTCTACAATGAGCAGTTCTTC.

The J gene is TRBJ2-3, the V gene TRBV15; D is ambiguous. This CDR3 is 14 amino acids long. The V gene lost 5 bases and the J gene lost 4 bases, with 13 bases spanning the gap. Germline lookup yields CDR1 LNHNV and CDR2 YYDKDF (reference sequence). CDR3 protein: CATSRTPTADTQYF. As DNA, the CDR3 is TGTGCCACCAGCCGAACACCGACGGCAGATACGCAGTATTTT.

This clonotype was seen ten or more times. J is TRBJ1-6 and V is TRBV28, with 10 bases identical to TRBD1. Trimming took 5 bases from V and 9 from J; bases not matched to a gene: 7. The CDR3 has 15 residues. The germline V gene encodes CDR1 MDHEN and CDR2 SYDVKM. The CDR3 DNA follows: TGTGCCAGCAGTGCGAGGGACAGGGGATTTTCACCCCTCCACTTT. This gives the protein CASSARDRGFSPLHF.

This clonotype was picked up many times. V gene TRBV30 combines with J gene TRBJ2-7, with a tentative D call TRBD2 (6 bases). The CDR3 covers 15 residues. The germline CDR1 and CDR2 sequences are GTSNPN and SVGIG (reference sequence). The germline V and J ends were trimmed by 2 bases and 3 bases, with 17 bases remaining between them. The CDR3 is CAWSTAIAEFYEQYF. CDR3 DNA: TGTGCCTGGAGTACGGCTATAGCGGAGTTCTACGAGCAGTACTTC.

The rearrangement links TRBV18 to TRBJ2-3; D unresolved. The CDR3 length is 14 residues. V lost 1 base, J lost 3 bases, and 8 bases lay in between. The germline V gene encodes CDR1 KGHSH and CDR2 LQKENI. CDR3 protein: CASSPLDATDTQYF. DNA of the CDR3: TGTGCCAGCTCACCACTGGACGCGACAGATACGCAGTATTTT.

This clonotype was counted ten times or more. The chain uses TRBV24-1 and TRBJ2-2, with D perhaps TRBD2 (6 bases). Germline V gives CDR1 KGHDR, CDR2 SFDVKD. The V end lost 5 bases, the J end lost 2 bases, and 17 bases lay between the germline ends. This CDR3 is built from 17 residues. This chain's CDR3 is CATSGDLTTFNTGELFF. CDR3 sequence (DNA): TGTGCCACCAGTGGGGACTTAACCACCTTCAACACCGGGGAGCTGTTTTTT.

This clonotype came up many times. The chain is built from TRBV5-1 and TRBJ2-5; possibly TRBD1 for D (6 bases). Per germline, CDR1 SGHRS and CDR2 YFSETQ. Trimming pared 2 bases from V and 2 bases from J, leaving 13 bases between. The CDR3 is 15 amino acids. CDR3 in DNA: TGCGCCAGCAGCTTTTCCGGGACACAACAAGAGACCCAGTACTTC. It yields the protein CASSFSGTQQETQYF.

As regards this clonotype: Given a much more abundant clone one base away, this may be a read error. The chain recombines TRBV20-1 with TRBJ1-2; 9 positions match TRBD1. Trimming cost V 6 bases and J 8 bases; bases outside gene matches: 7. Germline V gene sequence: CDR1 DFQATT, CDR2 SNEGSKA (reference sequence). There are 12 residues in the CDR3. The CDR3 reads CSAGTGTEGYTF. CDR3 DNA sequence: TGCAGTGCGGGGACAGGGACCGAAGGCTACACCTTC.

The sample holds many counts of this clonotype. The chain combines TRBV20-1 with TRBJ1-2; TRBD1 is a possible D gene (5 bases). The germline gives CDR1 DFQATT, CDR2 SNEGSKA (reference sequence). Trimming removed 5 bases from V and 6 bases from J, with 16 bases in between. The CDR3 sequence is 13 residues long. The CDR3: CSARDSIGNGYTF. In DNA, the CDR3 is TGCAGTGCTCGGGACTCCATCGGCAATGGCTACACCTTC.

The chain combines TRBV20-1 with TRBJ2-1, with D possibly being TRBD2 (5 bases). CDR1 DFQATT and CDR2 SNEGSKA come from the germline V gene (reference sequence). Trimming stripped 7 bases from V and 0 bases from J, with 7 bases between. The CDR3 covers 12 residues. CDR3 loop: CSVGSSYNEQFF. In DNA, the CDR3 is TGCAGTGTTGGGAGCTCCTACAATGAGCAGTTCTTC.

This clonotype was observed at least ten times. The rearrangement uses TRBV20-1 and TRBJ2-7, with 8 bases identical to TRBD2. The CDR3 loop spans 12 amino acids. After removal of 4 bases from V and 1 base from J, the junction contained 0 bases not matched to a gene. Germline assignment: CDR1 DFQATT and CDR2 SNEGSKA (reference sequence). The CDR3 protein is CSAKRGSYEQYF. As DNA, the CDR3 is TGCAGTGCTAAGCGGGGGTCCTACGAGCAGTACTTC.

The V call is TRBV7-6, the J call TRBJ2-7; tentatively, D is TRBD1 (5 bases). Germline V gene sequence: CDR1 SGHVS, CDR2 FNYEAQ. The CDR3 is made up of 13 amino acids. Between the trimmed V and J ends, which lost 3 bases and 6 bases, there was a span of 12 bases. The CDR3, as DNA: TGTGCCAGCAGCTTCGACAGAAGGGGCGAGCAGTACTTC. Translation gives CASSFDRRGEQYF.

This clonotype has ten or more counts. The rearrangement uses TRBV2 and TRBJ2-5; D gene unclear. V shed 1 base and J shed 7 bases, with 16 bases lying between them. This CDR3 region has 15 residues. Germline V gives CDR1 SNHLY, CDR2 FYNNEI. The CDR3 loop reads CASSEVLTASGTQYF. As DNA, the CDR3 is TGTGCCAGCAGTGAAGTCCTTACTGCATCGGGGACCCAGTACTTC.

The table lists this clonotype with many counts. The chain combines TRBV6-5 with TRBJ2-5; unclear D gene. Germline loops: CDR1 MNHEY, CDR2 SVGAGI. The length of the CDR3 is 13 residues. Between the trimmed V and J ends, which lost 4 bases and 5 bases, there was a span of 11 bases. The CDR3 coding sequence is TGTGCCAGCAGTTCCCCGGGCGCCGAGACCCAGTACTTC. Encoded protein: CASSSPGAETQYF.

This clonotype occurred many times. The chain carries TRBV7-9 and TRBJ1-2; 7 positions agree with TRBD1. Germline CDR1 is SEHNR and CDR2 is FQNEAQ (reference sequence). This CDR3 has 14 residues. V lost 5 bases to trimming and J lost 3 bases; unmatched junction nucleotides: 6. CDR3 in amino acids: CASSLQTGDYGYTF. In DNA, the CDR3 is TGTGCCAGCAGCCTTCAAACAGGGGACTATGGCTACACCTTC.

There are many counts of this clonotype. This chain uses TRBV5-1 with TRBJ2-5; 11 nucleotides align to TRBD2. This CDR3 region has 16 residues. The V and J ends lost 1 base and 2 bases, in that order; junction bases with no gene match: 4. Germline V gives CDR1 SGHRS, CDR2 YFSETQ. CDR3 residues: CASSLMTSGTQETQYF. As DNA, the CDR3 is TGCGCCAGCAGCTTGATGACTAGCGGGACACAAGAGACCCAGTACTTC.

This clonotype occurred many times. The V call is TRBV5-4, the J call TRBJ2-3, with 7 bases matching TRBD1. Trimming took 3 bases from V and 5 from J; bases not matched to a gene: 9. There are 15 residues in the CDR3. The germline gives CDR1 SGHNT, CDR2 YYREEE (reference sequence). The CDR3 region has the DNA TGTGCCAGCAGCTCAACAGGGGAAGGAGGAGATACGCAGTATTTT. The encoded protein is CASSSTGEGGDTQYF.